This TCR beta chain was sequenced in a study of shared clonotypes between healthy human individuals. Assay: immunoSEQ multiplex PCR; the TCRdb copy retains only in-frame clones and omits some. The sample has hundreds of thousands of clones, approximately 96% seen once. V dropped 7 bases and J dropped 7; count of bases not matched to a gene: 15. CDR1 is MDHEN, CDR2 SYDVKM, per germline. CDR3 length equals 16 residues. Cells designated naive CD8 were CD45RO-negative and were positively selected for CCR7, with terminally differentiated effector memory CD45RA+ cells excluded. This sequence was found in a woman between 25 and 40 years old in good health. The chain recombines TRBV28 with TRBJ1-5; 8 bases line up with TRBD1. Sequenced: naive CD8+ T cells sorted from blood. This chain's CDR3 is CASIPHRTGLVQPQHF. CDR3 DNA sequence: TGTGCCAGCATTCCCCATCGGACAGGGCTGGTACAGCCCCAGCATTTT.